The following is a T cell receptor beta chain sequence with its context. The CDR3 is 14 residues long. These data originate in a study of T cells expressing NK-cell markers. The wider study: In sorted CD3+CD56+NKG2C+, CD3+CD56+NKG2C- and CD3+CD56-NKG2C+ T cells, TCR beta repertoires were obtained.

TCRdb derives one entry per CDR3 protein from the 5' RACE reads, leaving out DNA. The sample totals about 260,000 distinct CDR3 sequences. This clonotype was obtained from a woman between 18 and 75 years old in good health. The rearrangement joins TRBV12-3 or TRBV12-4 to TRBJ1-1; the TCRdb call, TRBD1, lacks DNA for checking. The sequenced material came from blood T cells: a sorted CD56 or NKG2C T cell subset, CD4+ or CD8+ T cells, or bulk PBMC T cells (not recorded which). The CDR3 region is CASSAQQVNTEAFF.